This TCR beta chain is drawn from a study of blood T cell repertoires in COVID-19. On the study more broadly: The cDNA or gDNA used as material had been derived from T cells, B-cell-depleted T cells, or PBMCs.

Repertoires were generated with immunoSEQ multiplex PCR, while TCRdb's copy carries only in-frame clones and drops some. The table lists about 150,000 clones, 88% of them singletons. The CDR3 runs 16 residues. The V and J ends lost 3 bases and 10 bases, in that order; junction bases with no gene match: 11. Germline V gives CDR1 LNHDA, CDR2 SQIVND (reference sequence). The origin of this receptor is a woman in her 50s who had recovered from COVID-19. Material for sequencing was PBMCs or T cells enriched from blood (not recorded which). The J gene is TRBJ1-6, the V gene TRBV19; 8 bases are shared with TRBD1. The CDR3 region has the DNA TGTGCCAGTAGTATGGCCCAGGGGGCTATCGGGTCACCCCTCCACTTT. Its translation: CASSMAQGAIGSPLHF.